A selection of T cell receptor beta chains follows, all from one sample in a study of T cell repertoires in cytomegalovirus infection. TCRdb reprocessed the reads via MiXCR and lists one record per CDR3 protein. The sample holds approximately 150,000 distinct CDR3 sequences; roughly 15% are singletons and the top ten take approximately 19%. The sequenced sample was CD8+ T cells from PBMCs. All receptors derive from a human donor in good health (CMV status not recorded). Some clones in this sample may be carry-over from other donors' samples. Both conserved end residues are part of each CDR3. D genes are given only for firm matches. Clone size is given for some rows only: seen once, a few or many times, or a class if the clone is expanded.

clone size	J gene	D gene	V gene	CDR3 protein	CDR3 DNA
few	TRBJ2-7	NA	TRBV29-1	CSVELASREQYF	TGCAGCGTTGAGCTAGCTAGTCGCGAGCAGTACTTC
few	TRBJ2-1	TRBD1	TRBV19	CASSPATGLYEQFF	TGTGCCAGTAGTCCAGCGACAGGGCTTTATGAGCAGTTCTTC
few	TRBJ2-1	NA	TRBV7-3	CASSLRSGRLSSYNEQFF	TGTGCCAGCAGCTTAAGGTCTGGAAGGCTCTCCTCCTACAATGAGCAGTTCTTC
NA	TRBJ2-1	NA	TRBV7-6	CASSLTPNEQFF	TGTGCCAGCAGCTTAACGCCCAATGAGCAGTTCTTC
few	TRBJ2-1	NA	TRBV5-6	CASSFPGGVNEQFF	TGTGCCAGCAGTTTCCCGGGTGGGGTGAATGAGCAGTTCTTC
few	TRBJ2-1	NA	TRBV19	CASSMTPGPYNEQFF	TGTGCCAGTAGTATGACTCCGGGACCCTACAATGAGCAGTTCTTC
few	TRBJ2-7	TRBD2	TRBV29-1	CSVGGRGSLGTYEQYF	TGCAGCGTTGGGGGGAGGGGCTCCCTAGGGACCTACGAGCAGTACTTC
NA	TRBJ2-1	TRBD2	TRBV27	CASSLYSGRSYNEQFF	TGTGCCAGCAGTTTATATAGCGGGAGGTCCTACAATGAGCAGTTCTTC
few	TRBJ1-2	TRBD1	TRBV6-2/TRBV6-3	CASSYSGQGGGYTF	TGTGCCAGCAGTTATTCGGGACAGGGTGGAGGCTACACCTTC
few	TRBJ2-1	TRBD2	TRBV28	CASSLVLAGAAWNEQFF	TGTGCCAGCAGTTTAGTCCTAGCGGGAGCCGCTTGGAATGAGCAGTTCTTC
NA	TRBJ1-4	NA	TRBV28	CASSLGSSVEEKLFF	TGTGCCAGCAGTTTAGGGTCAAGCGTAGAAGAAAAACTGTTTTTT
NA	TRBJ2-3	NA	TRBV7-2	CASSSTSGPGGTDTQYF	TGTGCCAGCAGCTCGACCTCGGGGCCCGGGGGCACAGATACGCAGTATTTT
NA	TRBJ2-4	NA	TRBV14	CASSQPPGNIQYF	TGTGCCAGCAGCCAACCACCGGGGAACATTCAGTACTTC
few	TRBJ2-2	NA	TRBV23-1	CASTGVITGELFF	TGCGCCAGCACAGGGGTCATCACCGGGGAGCTGTTTTTT
few	TRBJ2-7	NA	TRBV6-2/TRBV6-3	CASSYAGNSYEQYF	TGTGCCAGCAGTTACGCTGGGAACTCCTACGAGCAGTACTTC
few	TRBJ2-5	TRBD2	TRBV6-2/TRBV6-3	CASRLAGAETQYF	TGTGCCAGCAGACTAGCGGGGGCAGAGACCCAGTACTTC
NA	TRBJ2-7	NA	TRBV7-2	CASSPGPGEQYF	TGTGCCAGCAGCCCGGGACCGGGAGAGCAGTACTTC
many	TRBJ2-1	NA	TRBV7-2	CASSVNALRGANEQFF	TGTGCCAGCAGCGTAAATGCTCTAAGAGGCGCCAATGAGCAGTTCTTC
NA	TRBJ2-7	NA	TRBV14	CASSHTGTNSYEQYF	TGTGCCAGCAGCCACACCGGGACCAACTCCTACGAGCAGTACTTC
few	TRBJ2-1	TRBD1	TRBV28	CASTGQGGPYNEQFF	TGTGCCAGCACCGGACAGGGCGGGCCCTACAATGAGCAGTTCTTC
few	TRBJ1-4	NA	TRBV7-9	CASSLGEGESEKLFF	TGTGCCAGCAGCTTAGGGGAGGGGGAATCTGAAAAACTGTTTTTT
many	TRBJ1-2	NA	TRBV6-2/TRBV6-3	CASTSTSDGLDGYTF	TGTGCCAGCACATCCACATCGGACGGTTTGGATGGCTACACCTTC
few	TRBJ2-5	TRBD2	TRBV6-5	CASSYSLAGADETQYF	TGTGCCAGCAGTTACTCCCTGGCGGGAGCTGATGAGACCCAGTACTTC
NA	TRBJ2-1	NA	TRBV6-2/TRBV6-3	CASSWGVATQFF	TGTGCCAGCAGTTGGGGGGTAGCGACCCAGTTCTTC
few	TRBJ2-1	NA	TRBV28	CATVPSSEVYNEQFF	TGTGCCACTGTCCCGAGCAGTGAAGTTTATAATGAGCAGTTCTTC
NA	TRBJ2-1	TRBD1	TRBV7-8	CASSPGQGPYEQFF	TGTGCCAGCAGCCCCGGACAGGGTCCCTATGAGCAGTTCTTC
NA	TRBJ2-3	NA	TRBV7-8	CASSSAEDTQYF	TGTGCCAGCAGCTCAGCGGAAGATACGCAGTATTTT
few	TRBJ2-1	NA	TRBV7-9	CASSLLRGSWNEQFF	TGTGCCAGCAGCTTATTGCGAGGGAGCTGGAATGAGCAGTTCTTC
NA	TRBJ1-1	NA	TRBV7-9	CASSKPLGQSNTEAFF	TGTGCCAGCAGCAAACCCCTGGGGCAGTCAAACACTGAAGCTTTCTTT
NA	TRBJ2-3	TRBD2	TRBV7-2	CASSHHGTSGTDTQYF	TGTGCCAGCAGCCACCACGGGACTAGCGGAACAGATACGCAGTATTTT
few	TRBJ1-2	NA	TRBV7-9	CASSSGPANYGYTF	TGTGCCAGCAGCTCGGGTCCAGCTAACTATGGCTACACCTTC
NA	TRBJ2-7	TRBD1	TRBV11-2	CASSLGYRTGRGEQYF	TGTGCCAGCAGCTTAGGGTACAGGACAGGCCGTGGTGAGCAGTACTTC
NA	TRBJ2-7	TRBD1	TRBV2	CASSEDDRGTYEQYF	TGTGCCAGCAGTGAAGATGACAGGGGGACCTACGAGCAGTACTTC
NA	TRBJ2-5	TRBD2	TRBV6-6	CASSKREGLETQYF	TGTGCCAGCAGCAAGCGGGAGGGCCTTGAGACCCAGTACTTC
many	TRBJ2-5	NA	TRBV5-5	CASSLTSLSQETQYF	TGTGCCAGCAGCCTGACTAGTCTCAGCCAAGAGACCCAGTACTTC
few	TRBJ2-3	TRBD2	TRBV7-2	CASSLNRRGGDATQYF	TGTGCCAGCAGCTTAAATAGGCGGGGGGGGGATGCTACGCAGTATTTT
NA	TRBJ1-5	TRBD1	TRBV20-1	CSATPAGGEFPNQPQHF	TGCAGTGCTACTCCGGCAGGGGGCGAGTTCCCCAATCAGCCCCAGCATTTT
NA	TRBJ2-7	TRBD1	TRBV4-1	CASSQVRSRGLDEQYF	TGCGCCAGCAGCCAGGTCCGGAGTAGGGGGCTTGACGAGCAGTACTTC
NA	TRBJ1-1	NA	TRBV7-3	CASSLNGREGTEAFF	TGTGCCAGCAGCTTAAATGGCAGGGAGGGCACTGAAGCTTTCTTT
few	TRBJ2-7	NA	TRBV20-1	CSAREPRDSRSYEQYF	TGCAGTGCTAGAGAACCTCGGGACTCTCGAAGCTACGAGCAGTACTTC
many	TRBJ1-5	NA	TRBV6-2/TRBV6-3	CASSYSSTGFSNQPQHF	TGTGCCAGCAGTTACTCGTCGACAGGTTTTAGCAATCAGCCCCAGCATTTT